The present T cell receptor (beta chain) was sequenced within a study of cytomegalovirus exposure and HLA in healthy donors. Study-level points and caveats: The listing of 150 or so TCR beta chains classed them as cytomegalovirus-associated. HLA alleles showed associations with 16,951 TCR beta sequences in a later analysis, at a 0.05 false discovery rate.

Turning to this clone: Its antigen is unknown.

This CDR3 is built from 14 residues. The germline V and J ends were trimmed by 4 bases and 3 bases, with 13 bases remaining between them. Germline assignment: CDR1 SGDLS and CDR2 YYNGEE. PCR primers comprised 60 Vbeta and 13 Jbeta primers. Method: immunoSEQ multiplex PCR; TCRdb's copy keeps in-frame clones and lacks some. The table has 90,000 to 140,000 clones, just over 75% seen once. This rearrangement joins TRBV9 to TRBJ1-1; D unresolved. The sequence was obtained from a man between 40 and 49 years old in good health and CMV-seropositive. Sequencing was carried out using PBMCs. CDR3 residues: CASSPRQTDTEAFF. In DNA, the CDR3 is TGTGCCAGCAGCCCCCGGCAGACTGACACTGAAGCTTTCTTT. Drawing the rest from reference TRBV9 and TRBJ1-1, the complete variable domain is DSGVTQTPKHLITATGQRVTLRCSPRSGDLSVYWYQQSLDQGLQFLIQYYNGEERAKGNILERFSAQQFPDLHSELNLSSLELGDSALYFCASSPRQTDTEAFFGQGTRLTVV.